The clone carrying this T cell receptor beta chain was seen repeatedly, ten times or more. Its matching antigen is unknown. CDR3 length: 12 residues. Trimming removed 10 bases at V and 6 bases at J, with 16 bases between. These data are taken from a study of neurological immune-mediated disorders. Study overall: Of the multiple sclerosis patients, some 35 in total, roughly 31 were relapsing-remitting and 3 were secondary progressive.

General study points: No link was found between any clinical or MRI feature and the multiple sclerosis repertoire cluster.

TCRdb itself ran the 5' RACE reads through MiXCR, one entry per CDR3 protein. The table records approximately 66,000 distinct CDR3 sequences, 4.5% of them present only once. The sample was PBMCs. This chain joins TRBV12-3 or TRBV12-4 and TRBJ2-7; D could derive from TRBD1 or TRBD2 (5 bases each). The sequence derives from a man aged 30-40 years with multiple sclerosis. The CDR3 nucleotides read TGTGCCACCGGAATCAGGGCGGGCGAGCAGTACTTC. Its translation: CATGIRAGEQYF.